Below, one T cell receptor beta chain is given with its context. Its antigen is currently unknown. Losses at the gene ends were 8 bases for V and 4 bases for J; bases not matched to a gene: 8. Germline CDR1 is SGHTA and CDR2 is FQGNSA. This CDR3 has 15 residues. The sample is drawn from a study of CD8 T cells in ankylosing spondylitis. Overall study results and limits: There was a TCR beta motif, made of several highly homologous variants, that appeared characteristic of ankylosing spondylitis blood. Reportedly, matched ankylosing spondylitis synovial fluid was significantly enriched for disease-linked clones.

Construction of TCR beta libraries was performed using quantitative 5'-RACE with molecular barcodes. TCRdb ran MiXCR on the 5' RACE reads and lists one entry per CDR3 protein. Among hundreds of thousands of distinct CDR3 sequences listed, about 25% were seen once. The sample was blood, either unsorted or a sorted T cell fraction (not recorded which). This clonotype was sampled from a male donor with ankylosing spondylitis. The rearrangement links TRBV7-2 to TRBJ2-1; TRBD2 matches at 10 bases. DNA of the CDR3: TGTGCCAGCGCCGGCGGGACTAGCGTATACAATGAGCAGTTCTTC. It is translated as CASAGGTSVYNEQFF.